The TCR beta chain under discussion was sequenced for a study of blood T cell repertoires in COVID-19 (dated by TCRdb to about 2020). General notes on the study: Samples covering the acute and convalescent phases of COVID-19 were provided by collaborators in the United States, Italy and Spain. Deeply sampled blood TCRbeta repertoires from subjects exposed to, actively infected with, or recovered from COVID-19 were included in the dataset. Samples came from the ongoing ImmuneRACE study (first 160 participants) plus 1,254 subjects from 6 global collaborators. Nearly every sample came with metadata listing a de-identified subject ID, COVID-19 status, age in years and sex. The material from the prospective study consisted of cDNA or gDNA derived from T cells, B-cell-depleted T cells, or PBMCs. Where available, HLA class I and class II types were obtained from metadata supplied by the sample provider rather than from assay-based typing. A freely available public database, intended as a resource for researchers studying the immune response to SARS-CoV-2, is where the repertoires were released.

Collaborating institutions collected whole blood in K2EDTA tubes following their own protocols. For TCRbeta analysis, collaborators shipped samples in one of three forms: frozen whole blood, isolated PBMCs, or DNA extracted from either of those sample types. According to the germline V gene (reference sequence), CDR1 reads MNHEY and CDR2 reads SMNVEV. The cysteine opens and the phenylalanine closes a CDR3 of 13 amino acids. Only the CDR3 DNA is retained, 39 bases long and in frame from the first base. Deletion took 11 bases off V and 4 bases off J, with a span of 15 bases between the germline ends. The immunoSEQ Assay, a bias-controlled multiplex PCR, was used to amplify TCRbeta CDR3 regions from genomic DNA. In the original analysis: The number of nucleated cells in each sample was estimated by amplification of reference gene primers within the assay. To quantify the absolute abundance of each unique TCRbeta CDR3 rearrangement, sequence reads were collapsed and filtered. For each sample, productive Simpson clonality was calculated as the square root of Simpson's diversity index across productive rearrangements. Not all clones reach the TCRdb copy of this immuneACCESS table, which keeps in-frame sequences only. Checked studies attribute under half of the gap to unresolved V genes and leave the rest unexplained. The V and J calls and the clone size are those of that table, but D and trimming were determined from the DNA. The sample table contains just over 80,000 clones; only one count was recorded for around three quarters of them. The top ten constitute 15% to 20% of the sample.

The paper's findings and limits, for the study overall: The amount of clinical and demographic metadata varied by source and participant and was provided uncurated.

Concerning this clone: This clone's antigen is unknown. Per-base quality was not reported, and no clone a single base away is much larger than it.

The sequenced material came from peripheral blood. The rearranged chain carries TRBV27 and TRBJ1-3, with the D gene not confidently named. The sequence was obtained from a woman of 80 years or more with active or convalescent COVID-19. The DNA reads as follows: TGTGCCCCCGTCTGCAGGTGCGGAAACACCATATATTTT. This gives the protein CAPVCRCGNTIYF.